One sample yielded the 9 T cell receptor beta chains listed below, sequenced in a study of identical twins. MiXCR, applied by TCRdb to the 5' RACE reads, yields one record per CDR3 protein. The table has around 230,000 distinct CDR3 sequences, 6.5% seen once. Separately, the same data were catalogued under a study of T cells expressing NK-cell markers.

Specimen: CD8+ T cells sorted from blood. The receptors shown here come from a woman younger than 35 in good health.

The table lists this clonotype with a few counts. The chain uses TRBV4-3 and TRBJ2-1; D is unresolved. The germline CDR1 and CDR2 sequences are LGHNA and YSLEER. The CDR3 loop spans 13 amino acids. Trimming left V 5 bases short and J 6 bases short, with 11 bases between. CDR3 DNA sequence: TGCGCCAGCAGCGAAATAGCCTCCAATGAGCAGTTCTTC. Translation: CASSEIASNEQFF.

The chain combines TRBV29-1 with TRBJ2-2, with unresolved D. The CDR3 spans 10 residues. The ends were cut back, 5 bases at V and 7 bases at J, with 5 bases in the middle. Germline lookup yields CDR1 SQVTM and CDR2 ANQGSEA. The DNA for the CDR3 is TGCAGCGTTTGGGGCGGGGAGCTGTTTTTT. Its protein product is CSVWGGELFF.

This clonotype was picked up a small number of times. This sequence joins TRBV9 and TRBJ1-1; 7 bases agree with TRBD1. CDR1 is SGDLS, CDR2 YYNGEE, per germline. V lost 0 bases, J lost 5 bases, and 4 bases stayed unmatched. This CDR3 has 14 amino acids. The CDR3 is CASSVGDSPTEAFF. Here the CDR3 DNA reads TGTGCCAGCAGCGTAGGGGACAGCCCTACTGAAGCTTTCTTT.

V gene TRBV18 combines with J gene TRBJ2-3; tentative D call: TRBD1 (6 bases). Germline V lookup: CDR1 KGHSH, CDR2 LQKENI. This CDR3 contains 13 residues. V lost 3 bases to trimming and J lost 4 bases, with 8 bases between them. The CDR3 sequence: CASSPDRPDTQYF. The CDR3 DNA is TGTGCCAGCTCACCGGACAGACCAGATACGCAGTATTTT.

The chain recombines TRBV13 with TRBJ2-5; 12 bases align to TRBD2. In germline, CDR1 is PRHDT, CDR2 FYEKMQ (reference sequence). The CDR3 consists of 15 residues. Trimming cost V 7 bases and J 5 bases; bases outside gene matches: 8. CDR3 sequence reads: CASTTPGLAGETQYF. The CDR3 nucleotides read TGTGCCAGCACCACACCCGGACTAGCGGGGGAGACCCAGTACTTC.

The table lists this clonotype with a few counts. The V call is TRBV13, the J call TRBJ1-3; perhaps TRBD1 as D (5 bases). CDR1 is PRHDT and CDR2 is FYEKMQ in the germline V gene (reference sequence). With 5 bases removed from V and 1 base from J, the gap between germline ends came to 9 bases. This CDR3 contains 14 residues. CDR3 nucleotides: TGTGCCAGCAGCACTCAGGGATCTGGAAACACCATATATTTT. This codes for CASSTQGSGNTIYF.

This clonotype was seen only a few times. This chain uses TRBV19 with TRBJ1-3; D gene unclear. This CDR3 is 14 amino acids long. Trimming pared 4 bases from V and 0 bases from J, leaving 7 bases between. CDR1 and CDR2 (germline): LNHDA, SQIVND (reference sequence). In DNA, the CDR3 is TGTGCCAGTAGTACATACGGCTCTGGAAACACCATATATTTT. Residues: CASSTYGSGNTIYF.

This clonotype was counted a few times. V is TRBV6-1 and J is TRBJ2-7; maybe TRBD1 (6 bases). The V end lost 4 bases, the J end lost 0 bases, and 10 bases lay between the germline ends. Germline V gene lookup returns CDR1 MNHNS and CDR2 SASEGT. This CDR3 contains 14 residues. The DNA of the CDR3 is TGTGCCAGCAGTGCTTGGACAGTCTCCTACGAGCAGTACTTC. It is translated as CASSAWTVSYEQYF.

J is TRBJ1-1 and V is TRBV7-9; no clear D. This CDR3 contains 14 residues. Germline CDR1 SEHNR, CDR2 FQNEAQ (reference sequence). The V gene lost 0 bases and the J gene lost 0 bases, with 5 bases spanning the gap. CDR3 nucleotides: TGTGCCAGCAGCTTAGCGATGGTGAACACTGAAGCTTTCTTT. It encodes CASSLAMVNTEAFF.